This T cell receptor (beta chain) is from a study of T cell responses to AZD1222 COVID-19 vaccine. Investigators merged groups given second doses at roughly 4 or roughly 12 weeks. As for this clone: The antigen remains undetermined.

Study results and limitations: No day 14 peak samples; only post-peak repertoires were characterized. A mostly white British donor set with more females was recruited, and clonal diversity was possibly underestimated. Among vaccine-associated CD4 TCRs, coverage spanned spike, with dominance at 160-218 and 743-854.

Measured with immunoSEQ multiplex PCR; TCRdb has only the in-frame clones, and not every one. The sample lists fewer than 110,000 clones, 92% seen once, with about 9.1% in the top ten. Germline assignment: CDR1 SGHNT and CDR2 YYREEE (reference sequence). The V gene lost 0 bases and the J gene lost 4 bases, with 2 bases spanning the gap. The CDR3 extends over 12 amino acids. The V call is TRBV5-4, the J call TRBJ1-3; no definite D call. Source: peripheral blood, taken 28 days after the second AZD1222 dose. This clonotype was sampled from an adult who received the AZD1222 COVID-19 vaccine. The CDR3 here is CASSLAGNTIYF. In DNA, the CDR3 is TGTGCCAGCAGCTTGGCGGGAAACACCATATATTTT.